Shown below are 21 T cell receptor beta chains from a single sample sequenced in a study of blood T cell repertoires in COVID-19. Libraries were prepared by immunoSEQ multiplex PCR; TCRdb keeps only in-frame clonotypes and omits some of them. The repertoire holds 250,000 to 300,000 clones, with around 89% as singletons. The specimen sequenced was PBMCs or T cells enriched from blood (not recorded which). The origin of the receptors is a man aged 35 to 55 who had recovered from COVID-19.

This chain connects TRBV15 to TRBJ2-7; weak D call: TRBD2 (5 bases). V lost 2 bases and J 2 bases, leaving 16 bases between the germline ends. The germline gives CDR1 LNHNV, CDR2 YYDKDF (reference sequence). The CDR3 consists of 16 residues. CDR3: CATSRPLLLDPYEQYF. The CDR3 DNA reads TGTGCCACCAGCAGACCGCTCTTACTAGACCCCTACGAGCAGTACTTC.

The chain links TRBV5-4 to TRBJ2-1; 12 bases fit TRBD2. This CDR3 is built from 15 residues. After removal of 5 bases from V and 2 bases from J, the junction contained 2 bases not matched to a gene. Germline V CDR1 and CDR2: SGHNT, YYREEE (reference sequence). CDR3 nucleotides: TGTGCCAGCAGTTCTAGCGGGGGGGCCTACAATGAGCAGTTCTTC. This gives the protein CASSSSGGAYNEQFF.

The chain joins TRBV5-8 to TRBJ1-1, with D possibly TRBD1 on 6 matching bases. CDR1 is SGHTS, CDR2 YDEGEE, per germline. Trimming left V 4 bases short and J 0 bases short, with 13 bases between. The CDR3 is 15 amino acids. The CDR3 region is CASSPRQVMNTEAFF. The CDR3 DNA is TGTGCCAGCAGCCCTAGACAGGTGATGAACACTGAAGCTTTCTTT.

The chain joins TRBV6-6 to TRBJ1-5; 10 nucleotides match TRBD1. This CDR3 comprises 22 residues. The junction had 22 bases not matched to a gene; V was cut back by 5 bases and J by 0 bases. Germline values: CDR1 MNHNY, CDR2 SVGAGI (reference sequence). DNA for the CDR3: TGTGCCAGCAGTCAGGCGGGACAGGGGATCGTCGTTTCGATTTCTAGCAATCAGCCCCAGCATTTT. Residues: CASSQAGQGIVVSISSNQPQHF.

The chain joins TRBV9 to TRBJ2-1, with TRBD2 matching 10 bases. The CDR3 spans 17 residues. Per germline, CDR1 SGDLS and CDR2 YYNGEE. The trim removed 3 bases at V and 6 bases at J, leaving 12 bases unmatched. The DNA for the CDR3 is TGTGCCAGCAGCGCATCAATTAGCGGGGGGTCTTCCAATGAGCAGTTCTTC. Translating gives CASSASISGGSSNEQFF.

The chain employs TRBV7-3 and TRBJ1-1; D is uncertain. The CDR3 covers 13 residues. Germline V gene lookup returns CDR1 SGHTA and CDR2 FQGTGA. The germline V and J ends were trimmed by 5 bases and 0 bases, with 7 bases remaining between them. The CDR3: CASSPQMNTEAFF. In DNA, the CDR3 is TGTGCCAGCAGCCCACAGATGAACACTGAAGCTTTCTTT.

This clone was observed a handful of times. Other DNA sequences in the same sample also yield this CDR3. The CDR3: CASSLRSGTTRASYEQYF. For the CDR3, the DNA is TGCGCCAGCAGCTTGAGATCCGGGACAACCCGAGCCTCCTACGAGCAGTACTTC. This chain uses TRBV5-1 with TRBJ2-7, with D perhaps matching TRBD1 (6 bases). Trimming cost V 1 base and J 0 bases, with 20 bases left between them. Germline CDR1 reads SGHRS; CDR2 reads YFSETQ. The CDR3 spans 18 residues.

This clone turned up a few times. V is TRBV5-1 and J is TRBJ2-2, with D possibly being TRBD1 (8 bases). Trimming removed 3 bases from V and 3 bases from J, with 12 bases in between. Germline CDR1 and CDR2: SGHRS and YFSETQ. The length of the CDR3 is 15 residues. The CDR3: CASSSQGGYTGELFF. CDR3 nucleotides: TGCGCCAGCAGCTCACAGGGGGGGTACACCGGGGAGCTGTTTTTT.

The CDR3 DNA reads TGCGCCAGCAGCGAGAGACCTTGGACAGGGGGAGAGACCCAGTACTTC. Translating gives CASSERPWTGGETQYF. The chain uses TRBV5-1 and TRBJ2-5; 10 positions match TRBD1. Germline CDR1 is SGHRS and CDR2 is YFSETQ. The CDR3 length is 16 residues. V dropped 4 bases and J dropped 4; count of bases not matched to a gene: 10.

The rearrangement links TRBV11-3 to TRBJ2-5; TRBD2 matches 12 bases. The germline V gene has CDR1 SGHNT and CDR2 YENEEA. Trimming removed 3 bases from V and 5 bases from J; junction bases left unmatched: 7. This CDR3 is 16 amino acids long. DNA for the CDR3: TGTGCCAGCAGCTTTTCGCTAGCGGGGGGGAGGGAGACCCAGTACTTC. It codes for CASSFSLAGGRETQYF.

The V gene is TRBV5-6, the J gene TRBJ1-3; D is perhaps TRBD1 (5 bases). CDR3 size: 14 residues. Germline V gives CDR1 SGHDT, CDR2 YYEEEE. Deletions cut 4 bases from V and 2 bases from J, with 10 bases between. CDR3 protein: CASSRLRAGNTIYF. The CDR3 DNA is TGTGCCAGCAGCCGCCTCAGGGCTGGAAACACCATATATTTT. Based on the CDR3 plus reference TRBV5-6 and TRBJ1-3, the full variable domain is DAGVTQSPTHLIKTRGQQVTLRCSPKSGHDTVSWYQQALGQGPQFIFQYYEEEERQRGNFPDRFSGHQFPNYSSELNVNALLLGDSALYLCASSRLRAGNTIYFGEGSWLTVV.

This chain links TRBV18 with TRBJ1-1; D possibly corresponds to TRBD1 (6 bases). The germline gives CDR1 KGHSH, CDR2 LQKENI. CDR3 length: 15 amino acids. Trimming took off 4 bases at V and 0 bases at J, with 12 bases between the two ends. The CDR3 reads CASSLTGTLNTEAFF. CDR3 sequence (DNA): TGTGCCAGCTCACTGACCGGGACACTGAACACTGAAGCTTTCTTT.

This clone was picked up one time. The chain couples TRBV27 to TRBJ1-2; no reliable D call. CDR1 and CDR2 (germline): MNHEY, SMNVEV (reference sequence). Trimming left V 5 bases short and J 4 bases short, with 14 bases between. The CDR3 loop spans 14 amino acids. DNA for the CDR3: TGTGCCAGCAGTCAAGTCGGTCCCTCCTATGGCTACACCTTC. Its translation: CASSQVGPSYGYTF.

The chain joins TRBV5-6 to TRBJ1-1; 10 bases are a match to TRBD1. Germline values: CDR1 SGHDT, CDR2 YYEEEE. The trim removed 4 bases at V and 0 bases at J, leaving 3 bases unmatched. The CDR3 length is 15 residues. CDR3 loop: CASSPGTGVNTEAFF. The CDR3 bases are TGTGCCAGCAGCCCGGGGACAGGGGTGAACACTGAAGCTTTCTTT.

The V call is TRBV15, the J call TRBJ1-5; D gene uncertain. This CDR3 spans 14 amino acids. The ends were cut back, 1 base at V and 5 bases at J, with 9 bases in the middle. The germline V gene encodes CDR1 LNHNV and CDR2 YYDKDF (reference sequence). The CDR3 DNA reads TGTGCCACCAGCAGAGTGAGAGTCGATCAGCCCCAGCATTTT. Translating it yields CATSRVRVDQPQHF.

The V gene is TRBV9, the J gene TRBJ1-2, with 7 bases fitting TRBD1. Germline loops: CDR1 SGDLS, CDR2 YYNGEE. Trimming cost V 0 bases and J 7 bases; bases outside gene matches: 6. The CDR3 runs 14 residues. The DNA of the CDR3 is TGTGCCAGCAGCGTAGACAGGGGATTTCGTGGCTACACCTTC. This translates into CASSVDRGFRGYTF.

This chain uses TRBV9 with TRBJ2-7; D possibly corresponds to TRBD1 (5 bases). This CDR3 is 14 amino acids long. The germline gives CDR1 SGDLS, CDR2 YYNGEE. Between the trimmed V and J ends, which lost 1 base and 3 bases, there was a span of 11 bases. The CDR3 spells CASSVQGIGYEQYF. The CDR3, as DNA: TGTGCCAGCAGCGTACAGGGTATAGGCTACGAGCAGTACTTC.

This clone was detected only a few times. The genes are TRBV11-3 and TRBJ2-3; maybe TRBD2 (5 bases). V was cut by 5 bases and J by 1 base, with 13 bases left in between. The CDR3 runs 15 residues. CDR1 SGHNT and CDR2 YENEEA come from the germline V gene. The CDR3 coding sequence is TGTGCCAGCAGCCGATTTAGCGTCGGCACAGATACGCAGTATTTT. This encodes CASSRFSVGTDTQYF.

This sequence joins TRBV7-7 and TRBJ2-1; 8 bases line up with TRBD2. CDR1 and CDR2 (germline): SSHAT, FNYEAQ (reference sequence). This CDR3 spans 17 amino acids. Germline trimming cut 6 bases from V and 6 bases from J; bases unmatched to any gene: 16. Written as DNA, the CDR3 is TGTGCCAGCAGTCGTCGCCTCGGGACTAGTCCCCCCAATGAGCAGTTCTTC. It is translated as CASSRRLGTSPPNEQFF.

This chain uses TRBV5-1 with TRBJ1-5; D unclear. Looked up from germline, CDR1 is SGHRS and CDR2 is YFSETQ. V was pared by 0 bases and J by 1 base, with 8 bases between. This CDR3 is 15 amino acids long. CDR3 loop: CASSLDARSNQPQHF. CDR3 coding DNA: TGCGCCAGCAGCTTGGACGCACGGAGCAATCAGCCCCAGCATTTT.

This sequence joins TRBV19 and TRBJ2-2; a weak D match, TRBD1 (6 bases). Germline V CDR1 and CDR2: LNHDA, SQIVND (reference sequence). The CDR3 spans 15 residues. Trimming cost V 4 bases and J 5 bases, with 14 bases left between them. The CDR3 DNA sequence: TGTGCCAGTAGTACCTGGACAGAGGGGACCGGGGAGCTGTTTTTT. This codes for CASSTWTEGTGELFF.